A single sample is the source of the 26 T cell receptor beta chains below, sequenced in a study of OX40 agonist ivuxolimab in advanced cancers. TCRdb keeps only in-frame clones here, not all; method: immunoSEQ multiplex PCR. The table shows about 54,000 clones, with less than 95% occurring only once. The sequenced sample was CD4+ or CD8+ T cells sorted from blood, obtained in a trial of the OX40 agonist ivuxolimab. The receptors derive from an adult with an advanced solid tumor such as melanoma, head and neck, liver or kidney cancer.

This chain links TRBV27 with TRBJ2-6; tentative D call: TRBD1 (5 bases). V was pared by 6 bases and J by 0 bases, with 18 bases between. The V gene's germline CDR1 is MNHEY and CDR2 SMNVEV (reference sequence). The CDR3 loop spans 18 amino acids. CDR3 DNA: TGTGCCAGCAGGCTCGGAGCAGGGATTATCTCTGGGGCCAACGTCCTGACTTTC. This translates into CASRLGAGIISGANVLTF.

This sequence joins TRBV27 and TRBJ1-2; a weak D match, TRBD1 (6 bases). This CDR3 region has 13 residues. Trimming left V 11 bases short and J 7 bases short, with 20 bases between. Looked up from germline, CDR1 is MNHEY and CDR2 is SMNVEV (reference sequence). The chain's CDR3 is CASTGGHGSGYTF. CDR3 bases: TGTGCCTCGACCGGGGGGCATGGTAGTGGCTACACCTTC.

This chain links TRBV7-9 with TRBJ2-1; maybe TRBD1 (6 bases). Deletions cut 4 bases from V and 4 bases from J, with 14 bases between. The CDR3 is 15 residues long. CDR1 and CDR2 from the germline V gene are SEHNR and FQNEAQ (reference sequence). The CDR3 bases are TGTGCCAGCAGCTCCGAGGGGGACCCTTACAATGAGCAGTTCTTC. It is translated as CASSSEGDPYNEQFF.

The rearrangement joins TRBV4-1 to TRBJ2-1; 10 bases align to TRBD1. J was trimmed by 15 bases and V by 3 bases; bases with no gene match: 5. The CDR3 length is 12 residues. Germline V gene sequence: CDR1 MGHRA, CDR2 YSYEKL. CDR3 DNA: TGCGCCAGCAGCCACCTGGGGACAGGGGTGTTCTTC. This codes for CASSHLGTGVFF.

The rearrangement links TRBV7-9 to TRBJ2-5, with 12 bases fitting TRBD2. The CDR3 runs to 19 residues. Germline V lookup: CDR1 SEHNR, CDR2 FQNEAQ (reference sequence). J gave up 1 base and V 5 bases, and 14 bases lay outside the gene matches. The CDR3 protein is CASSTTRSGTSGPQETQYF. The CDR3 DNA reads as TGTGCCAGCAGCACTACGCGATCCGGGACTAGCGGGCCCCAAGAGACCCAGTACTTC.

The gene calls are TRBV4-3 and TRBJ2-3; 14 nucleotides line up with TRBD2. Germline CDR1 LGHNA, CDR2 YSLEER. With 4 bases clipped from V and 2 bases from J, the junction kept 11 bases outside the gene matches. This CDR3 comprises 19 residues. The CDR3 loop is CASSRGTSGGVGNTDTQYF. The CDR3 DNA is TGCGCCAGCAGCCGCGGGACTAGCGGGGGAGTGGGAAACACAGATACGCAGTATTTT.

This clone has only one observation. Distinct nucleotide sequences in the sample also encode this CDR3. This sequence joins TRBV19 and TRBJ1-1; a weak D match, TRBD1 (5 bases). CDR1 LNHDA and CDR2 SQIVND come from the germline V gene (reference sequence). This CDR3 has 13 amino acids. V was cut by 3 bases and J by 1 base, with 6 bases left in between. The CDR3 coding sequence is TGTGCCAGTAGTATCGGGGGGAACACTGAAGCTTTCTTT. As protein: CASSIGGNTEAFF.

The CDR3 DNA follows: TGTGCCAGCAGTATCGGGGACTTCTACAATGAGCAGTTCTTC. This sequence encodes CASSIGDFYNEQFF. V and J are TRBV27 and TRBJ2-1, with a tentative D call TRBD2 (6 bases). The CDR3 contains 14 residues. Trimming cost V 5 bases and J 3 bases, with 11 bases left between them. The germline V gene encodes CDR1 MNHEY and CDR2 SMNVEV (reference sequence).

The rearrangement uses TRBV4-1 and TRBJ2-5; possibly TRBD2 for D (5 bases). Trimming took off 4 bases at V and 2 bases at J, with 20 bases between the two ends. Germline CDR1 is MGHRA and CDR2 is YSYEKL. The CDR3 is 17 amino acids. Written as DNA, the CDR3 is TGCGCCAGCAGCCCCGGGGTCATGCCGAACCATCAAGAGACCCAGTACTTC. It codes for CASSPGVMPNHQETQYF.

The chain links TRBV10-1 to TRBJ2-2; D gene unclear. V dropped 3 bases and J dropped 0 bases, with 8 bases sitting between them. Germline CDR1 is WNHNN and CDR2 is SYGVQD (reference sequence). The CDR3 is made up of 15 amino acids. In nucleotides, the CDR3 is TGCGCCAGCAGTGAACCCCAACCGAACACCGGGGAGCTGTTTTTT. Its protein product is CASSEPQPNTGELFF.

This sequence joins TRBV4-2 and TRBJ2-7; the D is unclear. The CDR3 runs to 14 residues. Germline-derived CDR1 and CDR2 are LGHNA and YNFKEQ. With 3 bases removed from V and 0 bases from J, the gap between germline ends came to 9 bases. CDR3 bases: TGTGCCAGCAGCCAGGGCGGCAGCTCCTACGAGCAGTACTTC. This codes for CASSQGGSSYEQYF.

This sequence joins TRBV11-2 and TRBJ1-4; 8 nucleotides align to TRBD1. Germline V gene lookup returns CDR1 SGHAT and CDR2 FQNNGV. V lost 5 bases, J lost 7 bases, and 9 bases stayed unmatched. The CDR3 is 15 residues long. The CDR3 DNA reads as TGTGCCAGCAGCACCCGACAGGGGACCGGTGAAAAACTGTTTTTT. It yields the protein CASSTRQGTGEKLFF.

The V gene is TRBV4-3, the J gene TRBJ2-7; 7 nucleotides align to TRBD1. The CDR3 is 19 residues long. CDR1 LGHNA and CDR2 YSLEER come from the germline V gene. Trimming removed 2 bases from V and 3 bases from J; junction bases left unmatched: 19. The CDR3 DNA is TGCGCCAGCAGCCAATTTTTGGAGGCGGAGGAAGGGACAGTCTACGAGCAGTACTTC. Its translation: CASSQFLEAEEGTVYEQYF.

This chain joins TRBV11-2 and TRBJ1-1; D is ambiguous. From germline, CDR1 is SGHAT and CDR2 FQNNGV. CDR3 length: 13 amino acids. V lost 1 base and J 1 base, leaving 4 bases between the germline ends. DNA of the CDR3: TGTGCCAGCAGCTTAGCCGGGAACACTGAAGCTTTCTTT. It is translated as CASSLAGNTEAFF.

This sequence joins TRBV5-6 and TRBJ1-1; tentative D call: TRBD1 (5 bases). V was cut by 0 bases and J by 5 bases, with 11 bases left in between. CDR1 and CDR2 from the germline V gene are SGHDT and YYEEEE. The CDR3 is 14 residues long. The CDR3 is CASSLVLGGTEAFF. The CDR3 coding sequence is TGTGCCAGCAGCTTGGTTTTGGGGGGAACTGAAGCTTTCTTT.

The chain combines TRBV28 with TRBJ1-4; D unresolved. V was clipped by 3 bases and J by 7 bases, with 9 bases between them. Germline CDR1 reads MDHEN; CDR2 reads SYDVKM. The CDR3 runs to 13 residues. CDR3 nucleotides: TGTGCCAGCAGTTTTTCCGGCGGTGAAAAACTGTTTTTT. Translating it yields CASSFSGGEKLFF.

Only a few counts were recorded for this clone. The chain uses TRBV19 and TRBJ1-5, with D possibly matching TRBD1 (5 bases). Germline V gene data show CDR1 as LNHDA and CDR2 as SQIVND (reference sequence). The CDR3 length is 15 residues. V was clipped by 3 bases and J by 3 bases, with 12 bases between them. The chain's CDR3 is CASSMGSGSNQPQHF. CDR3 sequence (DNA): TGTGCCAGTAGTATGGGGTCAGGGTCCAATCAGCCCCAGCATTTT.

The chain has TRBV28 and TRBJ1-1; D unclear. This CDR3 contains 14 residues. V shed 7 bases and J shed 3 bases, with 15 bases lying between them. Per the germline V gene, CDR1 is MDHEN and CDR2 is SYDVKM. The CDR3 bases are TGTGCCAGCACCTCCGCCGAAGGAGACACTGAAGCTTTCTTT. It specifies CASTSAEGDTEAFF.

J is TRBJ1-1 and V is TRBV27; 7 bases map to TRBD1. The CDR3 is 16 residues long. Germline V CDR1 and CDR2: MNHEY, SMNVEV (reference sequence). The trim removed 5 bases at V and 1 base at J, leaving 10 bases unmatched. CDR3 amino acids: CASSGYRGRRNTEAFF. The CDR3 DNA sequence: TGTGCCAGCAGTGGATACAGGGGTAGGAGGAACACTGAAGCTTTCTTT.

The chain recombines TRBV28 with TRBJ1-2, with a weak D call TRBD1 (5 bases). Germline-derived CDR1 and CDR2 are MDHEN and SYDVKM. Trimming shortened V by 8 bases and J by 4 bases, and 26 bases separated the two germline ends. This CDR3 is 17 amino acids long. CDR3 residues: CASQETTVAAKFYGYTF. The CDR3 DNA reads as TGTGCCAGCCAAGAAACGACAGTGGCGGCGAAGTTCTATGGCTACACCTTC.

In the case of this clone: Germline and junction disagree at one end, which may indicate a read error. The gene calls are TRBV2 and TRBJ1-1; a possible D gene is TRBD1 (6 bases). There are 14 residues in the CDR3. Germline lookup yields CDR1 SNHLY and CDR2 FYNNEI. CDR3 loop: CASREGQKNTEAFF. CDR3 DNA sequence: TGTGCCAGCAGAGAAGGACAGAAGAACACTGAAGCTTTCTTT.

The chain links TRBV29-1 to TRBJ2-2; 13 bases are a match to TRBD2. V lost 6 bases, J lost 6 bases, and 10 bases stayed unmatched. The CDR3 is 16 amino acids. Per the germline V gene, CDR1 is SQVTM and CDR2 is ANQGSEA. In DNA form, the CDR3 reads TGCAGCGTCCCGACTAGCGGGAGGACGTATCCCGGGGAGCTGTTTTTT. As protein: CSVPTSGRTYPGELFF.

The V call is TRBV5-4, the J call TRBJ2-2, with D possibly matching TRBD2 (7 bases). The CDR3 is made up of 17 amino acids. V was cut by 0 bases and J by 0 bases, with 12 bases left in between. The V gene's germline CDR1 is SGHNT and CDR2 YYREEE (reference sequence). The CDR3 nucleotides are TGTGCCAGCAGCTTGGCTGGGGGGGGGCCGAACACCGGGGAGCTGTTTTTT. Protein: CASSLAGGGPNTGELFF.

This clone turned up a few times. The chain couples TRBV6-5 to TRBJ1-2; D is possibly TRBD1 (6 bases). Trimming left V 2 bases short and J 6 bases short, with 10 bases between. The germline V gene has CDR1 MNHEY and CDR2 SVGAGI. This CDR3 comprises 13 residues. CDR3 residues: CASSYISGDGYTF. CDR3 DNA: TGTGCCAGCAGTTACATCTCAGGGGATGGCTACACCTTC.

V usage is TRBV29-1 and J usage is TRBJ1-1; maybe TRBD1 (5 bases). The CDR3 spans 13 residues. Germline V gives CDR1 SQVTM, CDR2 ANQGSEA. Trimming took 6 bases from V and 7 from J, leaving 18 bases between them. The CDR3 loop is CSVAGPGGSEAFF. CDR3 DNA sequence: TGCAGCGTGGCGGGACCCGGCGGTAGTGAAGCTTTCTTT. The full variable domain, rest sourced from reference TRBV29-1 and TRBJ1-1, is SAVISQKPSRDICQRGTSLTIQCQVDSQVTMMFWYRQQPGQSLTLIATANQGSEATYESGFVIDKFPISRPNLTFSTLTVSNMSPEDSSIYLCSVAGPGGSEAFFGQGTRLTVV.

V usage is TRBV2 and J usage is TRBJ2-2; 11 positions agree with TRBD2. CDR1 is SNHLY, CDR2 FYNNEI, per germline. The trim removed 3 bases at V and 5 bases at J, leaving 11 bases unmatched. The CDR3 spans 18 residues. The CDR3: CASSDKLAGVSPTGELFF. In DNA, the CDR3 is TGTGCCAGCAGTGACAAACTAGCGGGAGTCTCGCCGACCGGGGAGCTGTTTTTT.